This TCR beta chain was found in a study of CD8 T cells in ankylosing spondylitis. Scientists made TCR beta libraries using quantitative 5'-RACE with molecular barcodes. TCRdb called the 5' RACE reads again in MiXCR, with one record for every CDR3 protein. This table holds around 300,000 distinct CDR3 sequences, 14% to 15% found once. This clonotype occurred many times. CDR3 length: 15 residues. The ends lost 7 bases at V and 3 bases at J; junction bases unmatched: 8. In germline, CDR1 is MDHEN, CDR2 SYDVKM. J is TRBJ2-7 and V is TRBV28, with TRBD2 matching over 11 bases. Source material: blood, either unsorted or a sorted T cell fraction (not recorded which). This TCR derives from a male donor with ankylosing spondylitis or in good health (not recorded which). CDR3 region: CASTDGTSGDYEQYF. CDR3 bases: TGTGCCAGCACCGACGGGACTAGCGGTGACTACGAGCAGTACTTC.